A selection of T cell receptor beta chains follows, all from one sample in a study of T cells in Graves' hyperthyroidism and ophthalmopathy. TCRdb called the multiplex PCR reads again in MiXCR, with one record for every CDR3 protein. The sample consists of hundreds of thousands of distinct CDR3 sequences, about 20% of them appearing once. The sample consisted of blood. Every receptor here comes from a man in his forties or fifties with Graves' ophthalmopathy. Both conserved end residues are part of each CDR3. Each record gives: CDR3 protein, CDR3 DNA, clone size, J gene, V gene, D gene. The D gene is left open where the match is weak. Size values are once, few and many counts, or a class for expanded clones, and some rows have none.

CDR3aa: CASSRTNRDRVLTGELFF
CDR3nt: TGTGCCAGCAGCCGGACCAACCGGGACAGGGTTCTTACCGGGGAGCTGTTTTTT
abundance: many
j_gene: TRBJ2-2
v_gene: TRBV5-5
d_gene: TRBD1

CDR3aa: CASSRLAFNEQFF
CDR3nt: TGTGCCAGCAGTCGGCTAGCTTTCAATGAGCAGTTCTTC
abundance: many
j_gene: TRBJ2-1
v_gene: TRBV12-3/TRBV12-4
d_gene: NA

CDR3aa: CASSLGTGYDYGYTF
CDR3nt: TGTGCCAGCTCACTTGGGACAGGGTACGACTATGGCTACACCTTC
abundance: few
j_gene: TRBJ1-2
v_gene: TRBV18
d_gene: TRBD1

CDR3aa: CASSSGGPFDEQFF
CDR3nt: TGCGCCAGCAGCTCCGGAGGGCCCTTCGATGAGCAGTTCTTC
abundance: NA
j_gene: TRBJ2-1
v_gene: TRBV5-1
d_gene: NA

CDR3aa: CASSPGINNEQFF
CDR3nt: TGTGCCAGCTCACCAGGGATCAACAATGAGCAGTTCTTC
abundance: many
j_gene: TRBJ2-1
v_gene: TRBV18
d_gene: NA

CDR3aa: CSTPQGPHYGYTF
CDR3nt: TGCAGTACCCCTCAGGGCCCACACTATGGCTACACCTTC
abundance: many
j_gene: TRBJ1-2
v_gene: TRBV20-1
d_gene: NA

CDR3aa: CAISDTRTGELFF
CDR3nt: TGTGCCATCAGCGATACCAGGACGGGGGAGCTGTTTTTT
abundance: NA
j_gene: TRBJ2-2
v_gene: TRBV10-3
d_gene: NA

CDR3aa: CASSSSTVDFTGELFF
CDR3nt: TGTGCCAGCAGTTCGTCGACAGTCGATTTCACCGGGGAGCTGTTTTTT
abundance: few
j_gene: TRBJ2-2
v_gene: TRBV28
d_gene: NA

CDR3aa: CATTGTDQETQYF
CDR3nt: TGTGCCACAACTGGGACAGACCAAGAGACCCAGTACTTC
abundance: NA
j_gene: TRBJ2-5
v_gene: TRBV10-3
d_gene: TRBD1

CDR3aa: CANRRAGANVLTF
CDR3nt: TGTGCCAATCGGAGGGCCGGGGCCAACGTCCTGACTTTC
abundance: few
j_gene: TRBJ2-6
v_gene: TRBV12-3/TRBV12-4
d_gene: NA

CDR3aa: CSGSSVYNEQFF
CDR3nt: TGCAGCGGAAGTAGCGTCTACAATGAGCAGTTCTTC
abundance: few
j_gene: TRBJ2-1
v_gene: TRBV29-1
d_gene: NA

CDR3aa: CAAEGETQYF
CDR3nt: TGCGCCGCCGAGGGGGAGACCCAGTACTTC
abundance: NA
j_gene: TRBJ2-5
v_gene: TRBV5-1
d_gene: NA

CDR3aa: CASGPRGDEQYF
CDR3nt: TGTGCTAGTGGTCCGCGGGGGGACGAGCAGTACTTC
abundance: few
j_gene: TRBJ2-7
v_gene: TRBV12-5
d_gene: TRBD2

CDR3aa: CASTSEISGGQYF
CDR3nt: TGTGCCAGCACTAGCGAGATCTCAGGGGGGCAGTACTTC
abundance: few
j_gene: TRBJ2-7
v_gene: TRBV28
d_gene: NA

CDR3aa: CAISDRTGTSEEQYF
CDR3nt: TGTGCCATCAGTGACCGGACAGGGACCTCGGAGGAGCAGTACTTC
abundance: few
j_gene: TRBJ2-7
v_gene: TRBV10-3
d_gene: TRBD1

CDR3aa: CASSSRLDAYNEQFF
CDR3nt: TGTGCCAGCAGCTCCAGACTAGACGCCTACAATGAGCAGTTCTTC
abundance: many
j_gene: TRBJ2-1
v_gene: TRBV7-8
d_gene: NA

CDR3aa: CASSEPDKFTGELFF
CDR3nt: TGTGCCAGCAGTGAGCCCGATAAATTCACCGGGGAGCTGTTTTTT
abundance: few
j_gene: TRBJ2-2
v_gene: TRBV25-1
d_gene: NA

CDR3aa: CASSLAHRDYEQYF
CDR3nt: TGTGCCAGCAGCTTAGCCCACAGGGACTACGAGCAGTACTTC
abundance: few
j_gene: TRBJ2-7
v_gene: TRBV11-3
d_gene: NA

CDR3aa: CASSLDSSGLPYEQYF
CDR3nt: TGCGCCAGCAGCTTGGACTCGTCGGGACTGCCCTACGAGCAGTACTTC
abundance: NA
j_gene: TRBJ2-7
v_gene: TRBV5-1
d_gene: NA

CDR3aa: CSASPSGGADIYNEQFF
CDR3nt: TGCAGTGCTAGTCCCAGCGGGGGGGCCGATATCTACAATGAGCAGTTCTTC
abundance: few
j_gene: TRBJ2-1
v_gene: TRBV20-1
d_gene: TRBD2

CDR3aa: CASSHTNTGELFF
CDR3nt: TGTGCCAGCAGTCACACGAACACCGGGGAGCTGTTTTTT
abundance: many
j_gene: TRBJ2-2
v_gene: TRBV6-4
d_gene: NA

CDR3aa: CASRVRAGGAYNEQFF
CDR3nt: TGTGCCAGCAGAGTAAGGGCGGGAGGGGCCTACAATGAGCAGTTCTTC
abundance: many
j_gene: TRBJ2-1
v_gene: TRBV7-2
d_gene: TRBD2

CDR3aa: CASSLSDLRPVF
CDR3nt: TGCGCCAGCAGCCTCTCCGACCTGCGGCCCGTCTTT
abundance: NA
j_gene: TRBJ1-1
v_gene: TRBV4-1
d_gene: NA

CDR3aa: CSATSSCEQYF
CDR3nt: TGCAGTGCTACCAGCTCCTGCGAGCAGTACTTC
abundance: NA
j_gene: TRBJ2-7
v_gene: TRBV20-1
d_gene: NA

CDR3aa: CATSRGQGTSGNTIYF
CDR3nt: TGTGCCACCAGCAGAGGCCAGGGCACCTCTGGAAACACCATATATTTT
abundance: few
j_gene: TRBJ1-3
v_gene: TRBV15
d_gene: NA

CDR3aa: CASRAYDRNQPQHF
CDR3nt: TGTGCCAGCAGGGCTTACGACAGGAATCAGCCCCAGCATTTT
abundance: few
j_gene: TRBJ1-5
v_gene: TRBV27
d_gene: NA

CDR3aa: CASSRLDGYNEQFF
CDR3nt: TGTGCCAGCAGCCGCCTGGACGGATACAATGAGCAGTTCTTC
abundance: many
j_gene: TRBJ2-1
v_gene: TRBV11-3
d_gene: NA

CDR3aa: CASSLGRESQPQHF
CDR3nt: TGTGCCAGCAGCTTAGGCAGGGAGAGCCAGCCCCAGCATTTT
abundance: NA
j_gene: TRBJ1-5
v_gene: TRBV11-2
d_gene: NA

CDR3aa: CASSLEWWSSGSGDEQFF
CDR3nt: TGTGCCAGCAGCTTAGAGTGGTGGTCTAGCGGGAGTGGAGATGAGCAGTTCTTC
abundance: many
j_gene: TRBJ2-1
v_gene: TRBV7-8
d_gene: TRBD2

CDR3aa: CASSVASGISTDTQYF
CDR3nt: TGTGCCAGCAGCGTAGCTAGCGGGATTAGCACAGATACGCAGTATTTT
abundance: many
j_gene: TRBJ2-3
v_gene: TRBV9
d_gene: TRBD2

CDR3aa: CASSGGRPNQPQHF
CDR3nt: TGTGCCAGCAGTGGGGGGCGGCCCAATCAGCCCCAGCATTTT
abundance: many
j_gene: TRBJ1-5
v_gene: TRBV2
d_gene: NA

CDR3aa: CSADAGTGNDYGYTF
CDR3nt: TGCAGTGCTGACGCCGGGACAGGGAATGACTATGGCTACACCTTC
abundance: many
j_gene: TRBJ1-2
v_gene: TRBV20-1
d_gene: TRBD1

CDR3aa: CSAWEGSTDTQYF
CDR3nt: TGCAGTGCTTGGGAAGGGAGCACAGATACGCAGTATTTT
abundance: many
j_gene: TRBJ2-3
v_gene: TRBV20-1
d_gene: NA

CDR3aa: CASSLDGQNYEQYF
CDR3nt: TGTGCCAGCAGCTTAGATGGGCAGAACTACGAGCAGTACTTC
abundance: NA
j_gene: TRBJ2-7
v_gene: TRBV11-2
d_gene: NA

CDR3aa: CASSQVAWTGRNEQYF
CDR3nt: TGTGCCAGCAGCCAAGTAGCCTGGACAGGGAGGAACGAGCAGTACTTC
abundance: few
j_gene: TRBJ2-7
v_gene: TRBV14
d_gene: TRBD1

CDR3aa: CASRKVGGASSYEQYF
CDR3nt: TGTGCCAGCAGGAAAGTGGGGGGGGCGAGCTCCTACGAGCAGTACTTC
abundance: few
j_gene: TRBJ2-7
v_gene: TRBV11-2
d_gene: NA

CDR3aa: CASSYSAQGIDEQFF
CDR3nt: TGTGCCAGCAGTTACTCCGCACAGGGTATCGATGAGCAGTTCTTC
abundance: NA
j_gene: TRBJ2-1
v_gene: TRBV28
d_gene: NA

CDR3aa: CASSEYKTGTDTQYF
CDR3nt: TGTGCCAGCAGTGAATATAAGACCGGCACAGATACGCAGTATTTT
abundance: NA
j_gene: TRBJ2-3
v_gene: TRBV6-1
d_gene: NA

CDR3aa: CATIRDRVGGYTF
CDR3nt: TGTGCCACCATTCGAGACAGGGTTGGCGGCTACACCTTC
abundance: NA
j_gene: TRBJ1-2
v_gene: TRBV24-1
d_gene: TRBD1

CDR3aa: CSASQLAGGTDTQYF
CDR3nt: TGCAGTGCTTCTCAACTAGCGGGAGGTACAGATACGCAGTATTTT
abundance: many
j_gene: TRBJ2-3
v_gene: TRBV20-1
d_gene: TRBD2

CDR3aa: CACTRWDSGNTIYF
CDR3nt: TGTGCCTGTACAAGATGGGACTCTGGAAACACCATATATTTT
abundance: many
j_gene: TRBJ1-3
v_gene: TRBV30
d_gene: NA

CDR3aa: CARGQGNYGYTF
CDR3nt: TGTGCCCGGGGACAGGGTAACTATGGCTACACCTTC
abundance: many
j_gene: TRBJ1-2
v_gene: TRBV30
d_gene: TRBD1

CDR3aa: CASSPHGAGDEQFF
CDR3nt: TGTGCCAGCAGTCCCCACGGAGCGGGGGATGAGCAGTTCTTC
abundance: NA
j_gene: TRBJ2-1
v_gene: TRBV9
d_gene: TRBD2

CDR3aa: CASSRGQGSWFYTEAFF
CDR3nt: TGTGCCAGCAGCCGAGGACAGGGGAGTTGGTTTTACACTGAAGCTTTCTTT
abundance: few
j_gene: TRBJ1-1
v_gene: TRBV11-2
d_gene: TRBD1

CDR3aa: CASSSYRVGEAFF
CDR3nt: TGTGCCAGCAGTTCTTACAGGGTAGGTGAAGCTTTCTTT
abundance: many
j_gene: TRBJ1-1
v_gene: TRBV27
d_gene: NA

CDR3aa: CASSYLGTVEKLFF
CDR3nt: TGTGCCAGCAGTTACCTAGGGACAGTTGAAAAACTGTTTTTT
abundance: NA
j_gene: TRBJ1-4
v_gene: TRBV6-2/TRBV6-3
d_gene: TRBD1

CDR3aa: CASSPSSEATNEKLFF
CDR3nt: TGTGCCAGCAGCCCGAGTTCGGAGGCAACTAATGAAAAACTGTTTTTT
abundance: few
j_gene: TRBJ1-4
v_gene: TRBV4-2
d_gene: NA

CDR3aa: CASSLNRGMDGYTF
CDR3nt: TGTGCCAGCAGCTTAAATAGGGGAATGGATGGCTACACCTTC
abundance: many
j_gene: TRBJ1-2
v_gene: TRBV11-2
d_gene: NA

CDR3aa: CASSQDAPRETQYF
CDR3nt: TGTGCCAGCAGCCAAGACGCACCCAGAGAGACCCAGTACTTC
abundance: many
j_gene: TRBJ2-5
v_gene: TRBV3-1
d_gene: NA

CDR3aa: CSARVNEQGPTDTQYF
CDR3nt: TGCAGTGCTAGGGTCAACGAACAGGGACCCACAGATACGCAGTATTTT
abundance: NA
j_gene: TRBJ2-3
v_gene: TRBV20-1
d_gene: NA

CDR3aa: CASSFVGSSGNTIYF
CDR3nt: TGTGCCAGCAGTTTTGTGGGGTCCTCTGGAAACACCATATATTTT
abundance: NA
j_gene: TRBJ1-3
v_gene: TRBV12-3/TRBV12-4
d_gene: NA

CDR3aa: CASSGGQPDYGYTF
CDR3nt: TGTGCCAGTAGTGGGGGACAGCCTGACTATGGCTACACCTTC
abundance: few
j_gene: TRBJ1-2
v_gene: TRBV19
d_gene: TRBD1